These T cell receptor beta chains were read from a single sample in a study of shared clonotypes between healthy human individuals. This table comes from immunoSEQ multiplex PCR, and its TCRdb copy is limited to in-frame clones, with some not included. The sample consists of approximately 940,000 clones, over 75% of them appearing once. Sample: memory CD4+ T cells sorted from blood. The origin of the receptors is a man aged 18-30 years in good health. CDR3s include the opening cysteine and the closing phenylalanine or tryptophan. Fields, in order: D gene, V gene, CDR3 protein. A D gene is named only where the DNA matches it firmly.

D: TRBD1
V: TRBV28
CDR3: CASSFFGTGGIEQFF

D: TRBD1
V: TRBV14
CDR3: CASSQGQGAGNTIYF

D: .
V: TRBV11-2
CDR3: CASSFGSEAFF

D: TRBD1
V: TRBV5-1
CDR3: CASSFGQGNTEAFF

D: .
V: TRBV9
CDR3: CASSPASTDTQYF

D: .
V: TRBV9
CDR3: CASSVDFKGELFF

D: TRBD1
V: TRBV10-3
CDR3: CAISDIGGAADTQYF

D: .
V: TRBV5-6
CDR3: CASSGRGVGGYTF

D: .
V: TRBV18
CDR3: CASSPPGVGTGELFF

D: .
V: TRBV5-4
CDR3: CASSRAVGNSYEQYF

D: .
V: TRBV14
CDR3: CASSRRRAYGYTF

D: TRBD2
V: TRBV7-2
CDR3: CASSLQAGGREQYF

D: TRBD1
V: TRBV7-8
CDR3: CASRYRGLGNEKLFF

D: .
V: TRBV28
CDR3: CASSDYTDTQYF

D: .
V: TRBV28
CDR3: CASSLRTETQYF

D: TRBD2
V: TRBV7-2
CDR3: CASSQLAGVEYF

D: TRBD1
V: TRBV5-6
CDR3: CASSMGQGSTEAFF

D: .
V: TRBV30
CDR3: CAWSVDGTYSGNTIYF

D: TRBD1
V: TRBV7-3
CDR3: CASSQGALSDRTF

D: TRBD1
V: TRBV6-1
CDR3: CASSGLGGTGQFF

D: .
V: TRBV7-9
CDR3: CASSLAGPLGDQPQHF

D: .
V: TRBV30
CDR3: CAWSRGGYSPLHF

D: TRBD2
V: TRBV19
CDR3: CASSELAGATYNEQFF

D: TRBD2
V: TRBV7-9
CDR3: CASSLLLAGNTGELFF

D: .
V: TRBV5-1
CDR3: CASSLATGTDTQYF

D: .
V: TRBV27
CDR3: CASSLKAGVANYGYTF

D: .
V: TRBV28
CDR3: CASRSSTGTGELFF

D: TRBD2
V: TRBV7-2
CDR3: CASSLQASGLTDTQYF

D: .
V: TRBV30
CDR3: CAWSRQGRDEQYF

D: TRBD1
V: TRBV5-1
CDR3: CASSLAVGGRETQYF

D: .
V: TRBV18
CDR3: CASSPPQGRFNEQFF

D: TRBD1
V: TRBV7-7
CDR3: CASSLEQGSYEQYF

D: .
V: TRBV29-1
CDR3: CSAGAGPGETQYF

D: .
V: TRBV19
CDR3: CASTLGTVSNQPQHF

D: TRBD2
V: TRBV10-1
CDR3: CASSTAGGTQYF

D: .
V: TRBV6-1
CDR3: CASSEGVGGADTQYF

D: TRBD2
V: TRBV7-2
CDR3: CASSPGLAGGFEQFF

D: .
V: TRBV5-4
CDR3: CASSLLDTGELFF

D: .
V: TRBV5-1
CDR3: CASSLASGSGNTIYF

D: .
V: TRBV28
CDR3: CASSTGGNTIYF

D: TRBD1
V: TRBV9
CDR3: CASSVGQGITDTQYF

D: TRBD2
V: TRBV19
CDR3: CASSLAGASGANVLTF

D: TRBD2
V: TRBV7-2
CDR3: CASSLGTGTSGSNEQFF

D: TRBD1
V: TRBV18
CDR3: CASSPTGAYEQYF

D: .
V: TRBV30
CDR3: CAWSVRVSYGYTF

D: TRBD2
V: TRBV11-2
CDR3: CASSFTGGGTDTQYF

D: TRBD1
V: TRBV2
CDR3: CASSRDRGNQPQHF